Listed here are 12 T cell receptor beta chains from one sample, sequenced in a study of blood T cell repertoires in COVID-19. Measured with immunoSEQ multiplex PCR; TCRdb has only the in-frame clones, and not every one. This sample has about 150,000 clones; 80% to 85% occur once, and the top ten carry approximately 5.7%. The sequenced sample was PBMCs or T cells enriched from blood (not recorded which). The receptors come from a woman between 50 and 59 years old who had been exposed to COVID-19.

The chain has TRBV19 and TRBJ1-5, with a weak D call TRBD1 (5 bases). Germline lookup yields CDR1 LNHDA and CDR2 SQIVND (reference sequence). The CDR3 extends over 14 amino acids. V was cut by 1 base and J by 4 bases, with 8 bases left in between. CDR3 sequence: CASSIVGENQPQHF. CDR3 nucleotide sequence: TGTGCCAGTAGTATAGTAGGGGAAAATCAGCCCCAGCATTTT.

The CDR3 bases are TGTGCCAGCAGCCAAAGGTCCGGGCAGCCCCAGCATTTT. As protein: CASSQRSGQPQHF. The V and J genes are TRBV3-1 (or the pseudogene TRBV3-2) and TRBJ1-5; D unresolved. Germline lookup yields CDR1 LGHDT and CDR2 YNNKEL (reference sequence). The CDR3 contains 13 residues. Trimming stripped 2 bases from V and 7 bases from J, with 9 bases between.

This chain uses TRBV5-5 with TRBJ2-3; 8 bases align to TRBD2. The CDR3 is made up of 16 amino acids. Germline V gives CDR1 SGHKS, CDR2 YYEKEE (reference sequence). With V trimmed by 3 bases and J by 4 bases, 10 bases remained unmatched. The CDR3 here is CASSSFLAGGSDTQYF. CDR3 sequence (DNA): TGTGCCAGCAGCTCCTTCCTCGCGGGGGGTTCAGATACGCAGTATTTT.

The CDR3 protein is CASSAIAGGRAKNIQYF. The CDR3 DNA is TGTGCCAGCAGCGCAATAGCGGGAGGCCGAGCCAAAAACATTCAGTACTTC. This chain connects TRBV7-2 to TRBJ2-4; 10 bases are shared with TRBD2. The CDR3 runs 17 residues. Trimming removed 5 bases from V and 0 bases from J; junction bases left unmatched: 7. Germline V gives CDR1 SGHTA, CDR2 FQGNSA.

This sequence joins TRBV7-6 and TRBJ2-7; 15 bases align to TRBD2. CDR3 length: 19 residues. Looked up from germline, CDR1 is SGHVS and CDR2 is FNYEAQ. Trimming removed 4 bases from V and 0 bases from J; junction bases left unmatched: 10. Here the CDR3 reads CASSSLPGLAGGSSYEQYF. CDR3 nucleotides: TGTGCCAGCAGCTCTCTCCCGGGACTAGCGGGAGGAAGCTCCTACGAGCAGTACTTC.

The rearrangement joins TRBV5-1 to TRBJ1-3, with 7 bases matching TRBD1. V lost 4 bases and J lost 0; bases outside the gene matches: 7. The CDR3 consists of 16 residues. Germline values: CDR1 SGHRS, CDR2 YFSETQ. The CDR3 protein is CASSESTGYSGNTIYF. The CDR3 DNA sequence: TGCGCCAGCAGCGAGTCGACAGGGTACTCTGGAAACACCATATATTTT.

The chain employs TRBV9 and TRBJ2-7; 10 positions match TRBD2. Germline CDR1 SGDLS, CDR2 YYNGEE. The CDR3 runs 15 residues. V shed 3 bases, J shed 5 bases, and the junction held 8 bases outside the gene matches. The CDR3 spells CASSGYSGRNNEQYF. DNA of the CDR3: TGTGCCAGCAGCGGTTATAGCGGGAGGAACAACGAGCAGTACTTC.

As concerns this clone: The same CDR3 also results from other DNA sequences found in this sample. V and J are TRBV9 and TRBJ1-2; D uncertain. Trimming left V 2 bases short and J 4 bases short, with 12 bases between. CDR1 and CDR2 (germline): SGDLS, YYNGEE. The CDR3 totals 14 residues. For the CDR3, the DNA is TGTGCCAGCAGCGTGGGCACCACACCCTATGGCTACACCTTC. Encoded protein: CASSVGTTPYGYTF.

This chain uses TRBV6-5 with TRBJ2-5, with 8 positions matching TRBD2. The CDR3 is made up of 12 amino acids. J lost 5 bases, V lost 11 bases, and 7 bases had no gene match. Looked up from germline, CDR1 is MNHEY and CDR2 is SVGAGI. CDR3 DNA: TGTGCCGCCCAGCGGGAGTGGGAGACCCAGTACTTC. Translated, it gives CAAQREWETQYF.

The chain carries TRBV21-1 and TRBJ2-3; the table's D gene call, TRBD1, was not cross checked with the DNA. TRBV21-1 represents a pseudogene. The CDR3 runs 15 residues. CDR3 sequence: CASNNSQLSTDTQYF. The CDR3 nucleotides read TGTGCCAGCAATAACTCACAGCTAAGCACAGATACGCAGTATTTT.

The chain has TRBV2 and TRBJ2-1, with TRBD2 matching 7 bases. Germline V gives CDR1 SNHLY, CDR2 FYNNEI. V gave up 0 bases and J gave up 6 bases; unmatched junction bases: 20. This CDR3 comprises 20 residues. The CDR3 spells CASSEALSALAGLAVNEQFF. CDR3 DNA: TGTGCCAGCAGTGAAGCGCTTTCGGCCCTTGCGGGGCTAGCGGTCAATGAGCAGTTCTTC.

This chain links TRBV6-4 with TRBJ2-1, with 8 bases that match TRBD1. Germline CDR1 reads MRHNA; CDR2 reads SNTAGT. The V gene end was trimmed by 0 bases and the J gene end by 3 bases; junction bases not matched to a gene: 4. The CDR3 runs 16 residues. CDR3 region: CASSDSPGGGYNEQFF. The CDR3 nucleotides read TGTGCCAGCAGTGACTCACCAGGGGGCGGCTACAATGAGCAGTTCTTC.